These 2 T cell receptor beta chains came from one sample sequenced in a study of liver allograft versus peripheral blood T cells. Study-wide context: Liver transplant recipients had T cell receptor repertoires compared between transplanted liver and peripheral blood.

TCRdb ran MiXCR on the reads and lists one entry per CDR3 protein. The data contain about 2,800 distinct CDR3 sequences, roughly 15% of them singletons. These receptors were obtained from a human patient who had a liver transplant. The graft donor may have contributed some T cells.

CDR3 sequence (DNA): TGTGCCAGCAGTCCGTCCTATGGCTACACCTTC. This sequence encodes CASSPSYGYTF. This chain uses TRBV12-3 or TRBV12-4 with TRBJ1-2; D gene unclear. This CDR3 comprises 11 residues. Trimming left V 5 bases short and J 4 bases short, with 5 bases between.

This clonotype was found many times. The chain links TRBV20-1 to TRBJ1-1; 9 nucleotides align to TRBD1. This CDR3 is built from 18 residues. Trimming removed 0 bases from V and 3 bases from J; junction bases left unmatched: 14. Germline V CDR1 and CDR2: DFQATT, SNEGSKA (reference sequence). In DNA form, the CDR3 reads TGCAGTGCTAGAGATTCGTACAGGGGGCGGCCATGGGACACTGAAGCTTTCTTT. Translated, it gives CSARDSYRGRPWDTEAFF.